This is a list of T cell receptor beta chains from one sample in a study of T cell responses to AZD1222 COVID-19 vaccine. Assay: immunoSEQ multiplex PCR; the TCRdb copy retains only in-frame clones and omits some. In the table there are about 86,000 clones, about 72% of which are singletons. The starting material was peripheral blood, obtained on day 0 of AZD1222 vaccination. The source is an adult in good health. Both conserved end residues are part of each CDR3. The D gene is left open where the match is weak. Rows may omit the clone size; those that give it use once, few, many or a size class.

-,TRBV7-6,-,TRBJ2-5,TGTGCCAGCAGCTCGACTAGTCGGGAGACCCAGTACTTC,CASSSTSRETQYF
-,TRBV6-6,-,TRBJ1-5,TGTGCCAGCACTATACAGGTCAATCAGCCCCAGCATTTT,CASTIQVNQPQHF
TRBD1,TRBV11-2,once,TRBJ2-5,TGTGCCAGCGGGCCGGTTGGGACAGGGGTTTCGGAGACCCAGTACTTC,CASGPVGTGVSETQYF
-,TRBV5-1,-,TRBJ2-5,TGCGCCAGCAGTTTGCAGGGGAGTCAGGAGACCCAGTACTTC,CASSLQGSQETQYF
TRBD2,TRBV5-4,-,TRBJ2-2,TGTGCCAGCAGCCTTAGACCTAGCGGGTCGAACACCGGGGAGCTGTTTTTT,CASSLRPSGSNTGELFF
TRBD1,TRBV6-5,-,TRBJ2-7,TGTGCCAGCAGTTACGCAGGGGGCGGCTACGAGCAGTACTTC,CASSYAGGGYEQYF
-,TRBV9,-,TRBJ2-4,TGTGCCAGCAGCGTAGGCTTAGCCAAAAACATTCAGTACTTC,CASSVGLAKNIQYF
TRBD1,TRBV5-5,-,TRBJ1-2,TGTGCCAGCAGCTCGATGACAGGGAACTATGGCTACACCTTC,CASSSMTGNYGYTF
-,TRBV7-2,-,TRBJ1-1,TGTGCCAGCAGCCCGGGGGTTTACACTGAAGCTTTCTTT,CASSPGVYTEAFF
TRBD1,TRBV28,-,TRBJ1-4,TGTGCCAGCAGTTTATTGCCCGGACAGGGGAATGAAAAACTGTTTTTT,CASSLLPGQGNEKLFF
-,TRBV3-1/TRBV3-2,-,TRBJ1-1,TGTGCCAGCAGGGCGGATGGAGGTACTGAAGCTTTCTTT,CASRADGGTEAFF
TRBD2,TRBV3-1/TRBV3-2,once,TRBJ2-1,TGTGCCAGCAGCCGTTCACTAGCGGACTCCTACAATGAGCAGTTCTTC,CASSRSLADSYNEQFF
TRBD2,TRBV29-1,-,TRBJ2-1,TGCAGCGTTGAGGCTAGCGGGGGGCGGGAGCAGTTCTTC,CSVEASGGREQFF
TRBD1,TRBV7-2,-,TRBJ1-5,TGTGCCAGCAGCTTAGGGGGGACAGCCAGCAATCAGCCCCAGCATTTT,CASSLGGTASNQPQHF
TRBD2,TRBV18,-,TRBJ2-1,TGTGCCAGCTCACCAATACTAGCGTCGGACCATGAGCAGTTCTTC,CASSPILASDHEQFF
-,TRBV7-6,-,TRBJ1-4,TGTGCCAGCAGCCTCACAGAAAAACTGTTTTTT,CASSLTEKLFF
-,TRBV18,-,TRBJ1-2,TGTGCCAGCTCACCTACGACCGGGCCCACGGGAGGCTACACCTTC,CASSPTTGPTGGYTF
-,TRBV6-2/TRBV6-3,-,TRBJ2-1,TGTGCCAGCAGTCTAGGGCCCTACAATGAGCAGTTCTTC,CASSLGPYNEQFF
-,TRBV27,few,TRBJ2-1,TGTGCCAGTTGGACTCTCCATGAGCAGTTCTTC,CASWTLHEQFF
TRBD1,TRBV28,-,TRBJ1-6,TGTGCCAGCAGTGCCGGGGGGACAGGCAATTCACCCCTCCACTTT,CASSAGGTGNSPLHF
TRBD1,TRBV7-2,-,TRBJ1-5,TGTGCCAGCAGCTTAGGGACAGGGGGAAGAAATCAGCCCCAGCATTTT,CASSLGTGGRNQPQHF
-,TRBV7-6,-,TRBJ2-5,TGTGCCAGCAGCCCAATTTCCCGGGCCCTGTCGGGGACCCAGTACTTC,CASSPISRALSGTQYF
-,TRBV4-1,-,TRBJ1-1,TGCGCCAGCAGCCCAAATGGGAAGGAGAACACTGAAGCTTTCTTT,CASSPNGKENTEAFF
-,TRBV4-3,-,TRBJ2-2,TGCGCCAGCAGCCAAGCGAACCAGAACACCGGGGAGCTGTTTTTT,CASSQANQNTGELFF
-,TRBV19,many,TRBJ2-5,TGTGCCAGTAGTCCCGGGTCTATCGCCCAGTACTTC,CASSPGSIAQYF
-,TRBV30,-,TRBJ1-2,TGTGCCTGGAGGAGTCCGAGTTTTGCCTTC,CAWRSPSFAF
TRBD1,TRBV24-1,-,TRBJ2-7,TGTGCCACTTCGGGACAGCGCCTCTCCTACGAGCAGTACTTC,CATSGQRLSYEQYF
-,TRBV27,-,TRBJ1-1,TGTGCCAGCAGTTTGCAGAGGCAGAACACTGAAGCTTTCTTT,CASSLQRQNTEAFF
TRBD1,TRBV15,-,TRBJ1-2,TGTGCCACGGGCAAATCTCCGGGACAGGGGGCTGACTATGGCTACACCTTC,CATGKSPGQGADYGYTF
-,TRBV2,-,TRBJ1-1,TGTGCCAGCAGTTACAGATGGGACACTGAAGCTTTCTTT,CASSYRWDTEAFF
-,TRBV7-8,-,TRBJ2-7,TGTGCCAGCAGCTCCTGGAGGATAAGCTCCTACGAGCAGTACTTC,CASSSWRISSYEQYF
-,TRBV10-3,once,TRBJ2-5,TGTGCCATCAGTCCGACTAGTGTATCATTCCAAGAGACCCAGTACTTC,CAISPTSVSFQETQYF
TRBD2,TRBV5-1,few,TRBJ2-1,TGCGCCAGCAGCTTTATCCCTAGCGGTCCTAGCTCCTACAATGAGCAGTTCTTC,CASSFIPSGPSSYNEQFF
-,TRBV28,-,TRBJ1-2,TGTGCCAGCCACTCGGAGGGTAAAGGCTATGGCTACACCTTC,CASHSEGKGYGYTF
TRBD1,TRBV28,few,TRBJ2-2,TGTGCCAGCAGTTCTACAGGGGGTAGTACCGGGGAGCTGTTTTTT,CASSSTGGSTGELFF
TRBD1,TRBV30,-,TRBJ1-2,TGTGCCTGGAAAGACAGGGCACCTAACTATGGCTACACCTTC,CAWKDRAPNYGYTF
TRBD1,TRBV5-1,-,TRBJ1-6,TGCGCCAGCAGCGCCGGGACAGCTCATAATTCACCCCTCCACTTT,CASSAGTAHNSPLHF
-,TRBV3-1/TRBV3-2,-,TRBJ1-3,TGTGCCAGCAGCCTCTCCTCGGCTGGAAACACCATATATTTT,CASSLSSAGNTIYF
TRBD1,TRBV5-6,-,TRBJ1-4,TGTGCCAGCAGCTTTACGGGACAGGGGAATGAAAAACTGTTTTTT,CASSFTGQGNEKLFF
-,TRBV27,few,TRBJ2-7,TGTGCCAGCAGTTGGGACGCAGGGCAGTACTTC,CASSWDAGQYF
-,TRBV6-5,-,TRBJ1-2,TGTGCCAGCAGTTACAATGGCAGGGAGGGCTATGGCTACACCTTC,CASSYNGREGYGYTF
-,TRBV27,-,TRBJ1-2,TGTGCCAGCAGCCGAACTGCTAACTATGGCTACACCTTC,CASSRTANYGYTF
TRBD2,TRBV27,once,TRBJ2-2,TGTGCCAGCAGCAAAGCGGGGGGCGCCAGGTCCGGGGAGCTGTTTTTT,CASSKAGGARSGELFF
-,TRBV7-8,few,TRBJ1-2,TGTGCCAGCAGCTTAGAGACCAGCTTCGGCTACACCTTC,CASSLETSFGYTF
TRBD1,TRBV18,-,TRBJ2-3,TGTGCCAGCTCGGCCGGGACAGGCAAGGATACGCAGTATTTT,CASSAGTGKDTQYF
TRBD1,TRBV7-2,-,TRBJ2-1,TGTGCCAGCAGCTTAGCCGGCCGAGGACAGGTTCCCTACAATGAGCAGTTCTTC,CASSLAGRGQVPYNEQFF
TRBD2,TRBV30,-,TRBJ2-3,TGTGCCTGGGGGTGGCTGCCTAGCGGGAGGGGGACAGATACGCAGTATTTT,CAWGWLPSGRGTDTQYF
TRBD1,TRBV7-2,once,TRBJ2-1,TGTGCCAGCAGCTTCCAATTAGGACAGGGTCGGGATGAGCAGTTCTTC,CASSFQLGQGRDEQFF
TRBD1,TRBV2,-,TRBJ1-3,TGTGCCAGCATGGAAGGGACAGGTGGAAACACCATATATTTT,CASMEGTGGNTIYF
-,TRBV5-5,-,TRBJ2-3,TGTGCCAGCAGAAGGGGTGGCACAGATACGCAGTATTTT,CASRRGGTDTQYF
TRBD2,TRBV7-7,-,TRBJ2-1,TGTGCTAGCAGCAAATTAGCGGGAGGGGATTACAATGAGCAGTTCTTC,CASSKLAGGDYNEQFF
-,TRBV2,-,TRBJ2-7,TGTGCCAGCAGTGGTAGGGCAATCTCCTACGAGCAGTACTTC,CASSGRAISYEQYF
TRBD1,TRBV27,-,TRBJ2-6,TGTGCCAGCAGTTTAGGACAGGGGCTCGCCAACGTCCTGACTTTC,CASSLGQGLANVLTF
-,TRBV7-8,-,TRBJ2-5,TGTGCCAGCAGCTTACGACACCGGTACCAAGAGACCCAGTACTTC,CASSLRHRYQETQYF
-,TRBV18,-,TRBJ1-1,TGTGCCAGCTCACCACGAGAAATGAACACTGAAGCTTTCTTT,CASSPREMNTEAFF